The rows below give T cell receptor beta chains drawn from one sample of a study of blood T cell repertoires in COVID-19. The table came from immunoSEQ multiplex PCR; TCRdb's copy has only in-frame clones and leaves some out. In the table there are 140,000 to 150,000 clones, 88% of which are singletons. Sample: peripheral blood. The receptors come from a human donor with COVID-19, enrolled during active disease. The donor label of this sample is uncertain. The conserved cysteine and the conserved F or W are not part of the CDR3 here. The order of the fields is J gene, V gene, CDR3 protein.

j_call: TRBJ1-6; v_call: TRBV5-1; cdr3_aa: ASSLGQLESPLH
j_call: TRBJ1-5; v_call: TRBV6-2/TRBV6-3; cdr3_aa: ASSYGWGGDQPQH
j_call: TRBJ1-2; v_call: TRBV18; cdr3_aa: ASSPTGQVANYGYT
j_call: TRBJ2-5; v_call: TRBV7-2; cdr3_aa: ASSLDRLETQY
j_call: TRBJ2-3; v_call: TRBV18; cdr3_aa: ASSLRQASSTDTQY
j_call: TRBJ2-7; v_call: TRBV6-5; cdr3_aa: ASSSGGPYEQY
j_call: TRBJ1-5; v_call: TRBV5-6; cdr3_aa: ASSPRPGVGDQPQH
j_call: TRBJ1-6; v_call: TRBV9; cdr3_aa: ASSVETGGDSPLH
j_call: TRBJ2-1; v_call: TRBV27; cdr3_aa: ASAGLASYNEQF
j_call: TRBJ1-2; v_call: TRBV11-1; cdr3_aa: ASSRDRFQGYT
j_call: TRBJ1-4; v_call: TRBV30; cdr3_aa: AWSAGGNEKLF
j_call: TRBJ2-3; v_call: TRBV10-3; cdr3_aa: AIASGNTDTQY
j_call: TRBJ1-5; v_call: TRBV6-6; cdr3_aa: ASSYLAVQPQH
j_call: TRBJ2-6; v_call: TRBV5-1; cdr3_aa: ASSLPQGFGANVLT
j_call: TRBJ2-2; v_call: TRBV4-1; cdr3_aa: ASSYKPPGELF
j_call: TRBJ1-1; v_call: TRBV14; cdr3_aa: ASSQTPSGTEAF
j_call: TRBJ1-2; v_call: TRBV6-1; cdr3_aa: ASSEIQGEGGYT
j_call: TRBJ2-5; v_call: TRBV2; cdr3_aa: ASGEEWTQY
j_call: TRBJ1-2; v_call: TRBV28; cdr3_aa: ASRTGGTANYGYT
j_call: TRBJ2-7; v_call: TRBV12-3/TRBV12-4; cdr3_aa: ASSRGNYEQY
j_call: TRBJ1-5; v_call: TRBV11-2; cdr3_aa: ASSSQGGEGQPQH
j_call: TRBJ1-2; v_call: TRBV19; cdr3_aa: ASSLRDGYT
j_call: TRBJ1-1; v_call: TRBV6-2/TRBV6-3; cdr3_aa: ASSYPRGPMHS
j_call: TRBJ2-3; v_call: TRBV7-9; cdr3_aa: ASSPSRQDTDTQY
j_call: TRBJ2-1; v_call: TRBV27; cdr3_aa: ASRGTGNEQF
j_call: TRBJ2-2; v_call: TRBV5-1; cdr3_aa: ASSVVEEGSGELF
j_call: TRBJ2-5; v_call: TRBV7-9; cdr3_aa: ASSRDRDQTQY
j_call: TRBJ2-3; v_call: TRBV14; cdr3_aa: ASSPPSGGRTDTQY
j_call: TRBJ2-5; v_call: TRBV19; cdr3_aa: ASSSGAGLEETQY
j_call: TRBJ1-2; v_call: TRBV20-1; cdr3_aa: SASAYGGFNYGYT
j_call: TRBJ1-2; v_call: TRBV28; cdr3_aa: ASSLFPGQARYGYT
j_call: TRBJ2-7; v_call: TRBV5-1; cdr3_aa: ASSLGTSRRAYEQY
j_call: TRBJ1-4; v_call: TRBV6-5; cdr3_aa: ASKVTALEKLF
j_call: TRBJ1-2; v_call: TRBV10-3; cdr3_aa: AISEPSGRANYGYT
j_call: TRBJ2-1; v_call: TRBV28; cdr3_aa: ASAARAGGGDEQF
j_call: TRBJ1-2; v_call: TRBV14; cdr3_aa: ASSQGQGVVGGYT
j_call: TRBJ1-5; v_call: TRBV21-1; cdr3_aa: ASSKDRVYQPQH
j_call: TRBJ1-4; v_call: TRBV27; cdr3_aa: ASSSATNEKLF
j_call: TRBJ2-3; v_call: TRBV29-1; cdr3_aa: SVVTSTDTQY
j_call: TRBJ1-2; v_call: TRBV7-9; cdr3_aa: ASSPQGGAYGYT
j_call: TRBJ1-3; v_call: TRBV7-9; cdr3_aa: ASSLASVRSGNTIY
j_call: TRBJ1-1; v_call: TRBV2; cdr3_aa: ASSSPGTGEAF